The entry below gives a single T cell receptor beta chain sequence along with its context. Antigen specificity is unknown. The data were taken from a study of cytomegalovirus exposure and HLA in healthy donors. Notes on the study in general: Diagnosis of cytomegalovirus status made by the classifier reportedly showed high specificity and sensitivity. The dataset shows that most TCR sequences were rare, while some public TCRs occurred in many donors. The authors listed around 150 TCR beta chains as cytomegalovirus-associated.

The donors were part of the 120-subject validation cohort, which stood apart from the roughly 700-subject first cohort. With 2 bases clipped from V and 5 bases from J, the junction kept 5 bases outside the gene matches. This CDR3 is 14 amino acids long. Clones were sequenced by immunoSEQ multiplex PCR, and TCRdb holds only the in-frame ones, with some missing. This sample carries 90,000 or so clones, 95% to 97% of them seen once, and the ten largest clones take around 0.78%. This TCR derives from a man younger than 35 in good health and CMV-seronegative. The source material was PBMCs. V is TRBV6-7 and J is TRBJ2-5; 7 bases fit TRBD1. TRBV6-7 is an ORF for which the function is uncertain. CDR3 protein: CASSYEGQWETQYF. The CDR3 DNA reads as TGTGCCAGCAGTTACGAGGGACAGTGGGAGACCCAGTACTTC.